This T cell receptor (beta chain) was obtained from a study of blood T cell repertoires in COVID-19. As for the study in general: The samples span acute and convalescent COVID-19 from the United States, Italy and Spain.

Recruited during active infection, patients (from Seattle) were subsequently followed longitudinally. This clone has a single count. The germline V gene encodes CDR1 SEHNR and CDR2 FQNEAQ (reference sequence). The length of the CDR3 is 16 residues. The V and J ends lost 0 bases and 6 bases respectively, with 14 bases between them. TCRdb's copy holds only in-frame clones and misses some; the assay was immunoSEQ multiplex PCR. The sample yields hundreds of thousands of clones, 80% to 90% seen once. Sequences were obtained from peripheral blood. The chain uses TRBV7-9 and TRBJ2-2; D gene ambiguous. This clonotype was obtained from a woman between 55 and 75 years old with COVID-19, enrolled during active disease. CDR3: CASSLAGSIRPGELFF. The CDR3 DNA sequence: TGTGCCAGCAGCTTAGCCGGGTCCATTAGACCCGGGGAGCTGTTTTTT.